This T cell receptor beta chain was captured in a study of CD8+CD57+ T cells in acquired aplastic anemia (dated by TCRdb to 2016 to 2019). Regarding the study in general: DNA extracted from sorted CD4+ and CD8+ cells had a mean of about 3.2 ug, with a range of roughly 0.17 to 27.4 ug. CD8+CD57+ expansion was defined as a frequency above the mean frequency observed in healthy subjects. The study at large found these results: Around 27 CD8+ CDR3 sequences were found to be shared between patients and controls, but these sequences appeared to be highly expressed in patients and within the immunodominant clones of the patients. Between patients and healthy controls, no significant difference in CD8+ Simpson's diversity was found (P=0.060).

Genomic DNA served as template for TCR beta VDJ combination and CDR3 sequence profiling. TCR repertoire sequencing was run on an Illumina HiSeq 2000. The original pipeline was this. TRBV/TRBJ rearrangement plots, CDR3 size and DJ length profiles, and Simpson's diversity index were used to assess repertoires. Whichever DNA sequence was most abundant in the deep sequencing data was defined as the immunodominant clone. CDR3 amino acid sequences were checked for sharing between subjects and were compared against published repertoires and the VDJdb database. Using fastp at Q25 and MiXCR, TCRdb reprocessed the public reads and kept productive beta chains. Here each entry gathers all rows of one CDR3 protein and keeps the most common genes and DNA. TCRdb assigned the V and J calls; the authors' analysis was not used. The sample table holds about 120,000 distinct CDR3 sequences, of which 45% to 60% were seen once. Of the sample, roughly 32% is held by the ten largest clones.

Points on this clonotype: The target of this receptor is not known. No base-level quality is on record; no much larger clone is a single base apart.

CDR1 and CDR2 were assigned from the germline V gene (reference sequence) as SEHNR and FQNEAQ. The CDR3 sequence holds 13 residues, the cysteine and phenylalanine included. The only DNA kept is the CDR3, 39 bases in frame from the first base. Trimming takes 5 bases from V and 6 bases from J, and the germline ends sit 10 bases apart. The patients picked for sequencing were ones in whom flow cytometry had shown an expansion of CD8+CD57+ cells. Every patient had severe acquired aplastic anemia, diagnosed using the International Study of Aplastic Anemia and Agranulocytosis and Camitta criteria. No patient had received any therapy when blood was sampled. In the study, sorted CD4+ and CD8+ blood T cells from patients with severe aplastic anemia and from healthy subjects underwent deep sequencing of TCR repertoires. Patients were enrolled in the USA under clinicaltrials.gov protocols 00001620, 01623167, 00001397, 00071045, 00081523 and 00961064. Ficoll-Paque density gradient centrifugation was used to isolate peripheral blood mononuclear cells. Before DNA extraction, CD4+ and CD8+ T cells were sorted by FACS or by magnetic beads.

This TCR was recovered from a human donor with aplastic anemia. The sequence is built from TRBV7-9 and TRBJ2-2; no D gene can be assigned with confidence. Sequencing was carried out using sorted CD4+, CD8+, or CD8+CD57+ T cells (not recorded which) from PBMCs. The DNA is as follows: TGTGCCAGCAGCGAAGCACGCGCCGGGGAGCTGTTTTTT. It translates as CASSEARAGELFF.